This T cell receptor (beta chain) was sequenced in a study of T-cell reconstitution after alpha-beta-depleted transplantation in children (dated by TCRdb to about 2016). The study in broad terms: The study quantitatively tracked T-cell immune reconstitution after TCRalphabeta/CD19-depleted allogeneic hematopoietic cell transplantation in children using TCR repertoire profiling.

Beyond this particular receptor, the publication reports: Apparently early alphabetaT-cell count recovery about two months after transplant reportedly relied on only several hundred rapidly expanded clones derived from non-depleted graft cells. In some patients, the high TCRbeta diversity seen at day 60 was put down to recipient T cells and intrathymic progenitors that had survived conditioning. Over subsequent months, a decline in hyperexpanded clone frequencies was noted, and after one year, T-cell counts and TCRbeta diversity were mostly ascribed to newly produced T cells.

Preparation of the library involved PCR. The sample was run on an Illumina HiSeq 2500. To normalize quantification of the TCRbeta repertoire, the TCR libraries were built with molecular barcoding that relied on unique molecular identifiers. Starting from the raw public reads, TCRdb applied fastp trimming at Q25, assembled clones with MiXCR and retained in-frame beta chains. Records with the same CDR3 protein are collapsed into one entry carrying the most frequent genes and DNA. The sample table holds some 300,000 distinct CDR3 sequences, of which 10% were seen once. Of the sample, less than 9% falls within the top ten clones. This clonotype was observed many times. Its antigen is not yet known. No clone much larger than this one lies a single base away; base qualities are absent. Read against the paper, the sample's treatment or condition label means: allogeneic hematopoietic cell transplantation with graft depleted of TCRalphabeta T cells and CD19 B cells. The transplant recipients were children given TCRalphabeta/CD19-depleted allogeneic hematopoietic cell grafts.

The source was PBMCs, collected before TCRalphabeta/CD19-depleted stem cell transplant. The source of this sequence is a boy in the first two years of life with acute myeloid leukemia, due to receive a stem cell transplant.

At the DNA level, the sequence is TGTGCCAGCAGTTTTGAGGGGAGAGGAGCTTTCTTT. Translation gives CASSFEGRGAFF. Rearrangement joined TRBV12-3 or TRBV12-4 to TRBJ1-1; a tentative D call is TRBD1 (5 bases match). CDR3 length: 12 amino acids, cysteine to phenylalanine. Here the CDR3 DNA is all that survives: 36 bases in frame from base 1. Relative to germline, V is 3 bases shorter and J is 10 bases shorter, with 12 bases between their ends.